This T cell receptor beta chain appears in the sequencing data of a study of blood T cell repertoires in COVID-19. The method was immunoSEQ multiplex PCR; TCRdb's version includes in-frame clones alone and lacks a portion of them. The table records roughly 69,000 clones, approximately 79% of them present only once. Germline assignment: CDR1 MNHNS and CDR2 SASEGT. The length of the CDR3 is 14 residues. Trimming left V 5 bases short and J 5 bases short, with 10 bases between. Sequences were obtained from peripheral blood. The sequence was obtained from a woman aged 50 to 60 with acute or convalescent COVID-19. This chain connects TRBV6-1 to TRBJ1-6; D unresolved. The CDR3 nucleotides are TGTGCCAGCAGTTTTCCAGAAGATAATTCACCCCTCCACTTT. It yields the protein CASSFPEDNSPLHF.